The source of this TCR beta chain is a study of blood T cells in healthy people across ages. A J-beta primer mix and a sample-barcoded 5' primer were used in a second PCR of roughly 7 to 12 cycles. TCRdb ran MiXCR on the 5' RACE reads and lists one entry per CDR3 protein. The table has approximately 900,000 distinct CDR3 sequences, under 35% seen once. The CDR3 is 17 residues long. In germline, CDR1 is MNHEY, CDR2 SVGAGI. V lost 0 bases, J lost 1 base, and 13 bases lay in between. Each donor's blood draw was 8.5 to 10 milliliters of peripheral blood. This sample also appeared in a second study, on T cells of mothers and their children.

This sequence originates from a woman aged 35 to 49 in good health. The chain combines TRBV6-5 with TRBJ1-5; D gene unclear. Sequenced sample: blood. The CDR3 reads CASSYSSGRGSNQPQHF. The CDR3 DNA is TGTGCCAGCAGTTACTCGTCTGGACGGGGAAGCAATCAGCCCCAGCATTTT.